This TCR beta chain was captured in a study of T cells in Graves' hyperthyroidism and ophthalmopathy. Study-level findings and limits: Peripheral blood also featured most of the thyroid clonotypes expanded above 0.001. Before onset, by a median of approximately 5.9 months, the model predicted ophthalmopathy.

The study left out patients who had uncontrolled infection, other autoimmune disease, pregnancy or lactation. For the diagnoses, clinical symptoms, serum thyroxine and TRAb, thyroid ultrasound and orbital computed tomography were used. This CDR3 has 11 amino acids. Germline V gene sequence: CDR1 WSHSY, CDR2 SAAADI. Regions amplified from RNA transcripts were the TCR beta CDR3 regions. The HTBI primer set served for first-round RT-PCR of the TCR CDR3. MiXCR was run by TCRdb on the multiplex PCR reads, yielding one entry per CDR3 protein. Among hundreds of thousands of distinct CDR3 sequences listed, just under 45% were seen once. About this clonotype: Its antigen is undetermined. A junction end diverges from the germline sequence, so it may reflect a read error.

The origin of this receptor is an adult man with Graves' disease, either hyperthyroidism or ophthalmopathy (not recorded which). The rearrangement uses TRBV10-2 and TRBJ1-2, with D possibly being TRBD1 (5 bases). The sequencing input was peripheral blood or thyroid tissue (not recorded which). CDR3 DNA sequence: TGTGCCAGCGGGGCCAACTATGGCTACACCTTC. It translates to CASGANYGYTF.